This T cell receptor (beta chain) appears in the sequencing data of a study of T cell changes during pregnancy in multiple sclerosis. This clone has a single count. Between the trimmed V and J ends, which lost 9 bases and 2 bases, there was a span of 19 bases. The CDR3 runs 15 residues. Germline CDR1 MRHNA, CDR2 SNTAGT. The table came from immunoSEQ multiplex PCR; TCRdb's copy has only in-frame clones and leaves some out. Of around 35,000 clones in the sample, 85% to 95% were seen once. The TCR sequence derives from a female donor with multiple sclerosis, enrolled in a pregnancy study. Sample: CD4+ T cells from peripheral blood mononuclear cells, taken in the second trimester of pregnancy. V gene TRBV6-4 combines with J gene TRBJ1-2; tentatively, D is TRBD1 (6 bases). The CDR3 reads CASRPPGVANYGYTF. The DNA for the CDR3 is TGTGCCAGTCGGCCCCCAGGGGTTGCGAACTATGGCTACACCTTC.